The rows below give T cell receptor beta chains drawn from one sample of a study of OX40 agonist ivuxolimab in advanced cancers. Measured with immunoSEQ multiplex PCR; TCRdb has only the in-frame clones, and not every one. The data contain around 56,000 clones, 65% to 90% of them singletons. The source was CD4+ or CD8+ T cells sorted from blood, collected in a trial of the OX40 agonist ivuxolimab. These receptors came from an adult with an advanced solid tumor such as melanoma, head and neck, liver or kidney cancer. CDR3s include the opening cysteine and the closing phenylalanine or tryptophan. Fields, in order: D gene, J gene, V gene, CDR3 length, clone size, CDR3 DNA, CDR3 protein. A D gene is named only where the DNA matches it firmly. Size tells how often a clone was seen (once, few, many) or the class of an expanded clone, and some rows leave it out.

TRBD1,TRBJ2-7,TRBV29-1,15,NA,TGCAGCGTTGAAGTCACCGGGACAGGGGCTCACGAGCAGTACTTC,CSVEVTGTGAHEQYF
TRBD2,TRBJ2-3,TRBV15,16,NA,TGTGCCACCAGCAGCCGGCGAGGACTAGCGACAGATACGCAGTATTTT,CATSSRRGLATDTQYF
NA,TRBJ2-3,TRBV30,14,NA,TGTGCCTGGAGTCCCGGTGGAGCAACAGATACGCAGTATTTT,CAWSPGGATDTQYF
NA,TRBJ1-2,TRBV19,15,NA,TGTGCCAGTAGTATAGGCCCCCAGGGGACCTATGGCTACACCTTC,CASSIGPQGTYGYTF
TRBD1,TRBJ2-5,TRBV28,16,NA,TGTGCCAGCAGCCCCGGACAGGGAGAGGTTTGGGAGACCCAGTACTTC,CASSPGQGEVWETQYF
TRBD1,TRBJ2-5,TRBV5-5,15,NA,TGTGCCAGCAGCTTGGTTGGGACAGGGGGGGAGACCCAGTACTTC,CASSLVGTGGETQYF
NA,TRBJ2-3,TRBV4-1,16,NA,TGCGCCAGCAGTCCCGCGGGAAGGTCCCGCACAGATACGCAGTATTTT,CASSPAGRSRTDTQYF
NA,TRBJ2-7,TRBV7-9,14,NA,TGTGCCAGCAGCCTCGACACAGTTCCCTACGAGCAGTACTTC,CASSLDTVPYEQYF
NA,TRBJ1-1,TRBV5-6,16,once,TGTGCCAGCAGGGCGCGGCACAGGGCTATAAACACTGAAGCTTTCTTT,CASRARHRAINTEAFF
TRBD1,TRBJ1-1,TRBV11-3,15,NA,TGTGCCAGCAGCCCGCAGGGGGGTCCAAACACTGAAGCTTTCTTT,CASSPQGGPNTEAFF
NA,TRBJ2-3,TRBV6-4,15,NA,TGTGCCAGCAGTGACTCGGGCGGCTACACAGATACGCAGTATTTT,CASSDSGGYTDTQYF
NA,TRBJ2-3,TRBV7-2,14,NA,TGTGCCAGCAGCTTATCCCACCTCACAGATACGCAGTATTTT,CASSLSHLTDTQYF
NA,TRBJ1-2,TRBV6-6,15,once,TGTGCCAGCAGTTTTCAGCGAGGAGCTAACTATGGCTACACCTTC,CASSFQRGANYGYTF
NA,TRBJ1-2,TRBV23-1,14,NA,TGCGCCAGCAGTCAATCGTGGTCCGGGGGAGGCTACACCTTC,CASSQSWSGGGYTF
NA,TRBJ1-1,TRBV7-3,13,NA,TGTGCCAGCGGGACGCAGAAGTACACTGAAGCTTTCTTT,CASGTQKYTEAFF
TRBD2,TRBJ2-2,TRBV5-1,15,NA,TGCGCCACGAGGGGGACTAGCGGGAACACCGGGGAGCTGTTTTTT,CATRGTSGNTGELFF
TRBD2,TRBJ2-3,TRBV28,15,NA,TGTGCCAGCAGAGTAGCGGGTGCCGGCGCAGATACGCAGTATTTT,CASRVAGAGADTQYF
TRBD2,TRBJ2-1,TRBV5-1,13,NA,TGCGCCAGCAGCTTGGTTGAGGGAGGGGCGGGGTTCTTC,CASSLVEGGAGFF
NA,TRBJ2-3,TRBV10-1,14,NA,TGCGCCAGCAGTGGCTACAGGAACACAGATACGCAGTATTTT,CASSGYRNTDTQYF
NA,TRBJ1-1,TRBV29-1,13,NA,TGCAGCGTTGAGTGGGGGTCGAACACTGAAGCTTTCTTT,CSVEWGSNTEAFF
TRBD1,TRBJ2-7,TRBV10-2,14,NA,TGCGCCAGCAGTACAGGGGGCCCGTCCTACGAGCAGTACTTC,CASSTGGPSYEQYF
NA,TRBJ2-5,TRBV21-1,16,NA,TGTGCCAGCACCAGAATGTCTATACTCCACCAAGAGACCCAGTACTTC,CASTRMSILHQETQYF
TRBD2,TRBJ2-3,TRBV27,16,NA,TGTGCCAGCAGTCCCCCTTCGGGGGGACGCACAGATACGCAGTATTTT,CASSPPSGGRTDTQYF
TRBD2,TRBJ2-1,TRBV5-6,14,NA,TGTGCCAGCAACTACCTAGCGGTTGACAATGAGCAGTTCTTC,CASNYLAVDNEQFF
NA,TRBJ1-2,TRBV6-4,13,NA,TGTGCCAGCAGTCAGGAGGGGGGTGATGGCTACACCTTC,CASSQEGGDGYTF
NA,TRBJ2-3,TRBV28,12,NA,TGTGCCAGCAGAGAAGGGGTAGATACGCAGTATTTT,CASREGVDTQYF
NA,TRBJ1-2,TRBV7-2,15,NA,TGTGCCAGCAGCTCTACTCTGACGAGGAACTATGGCTACACCTTC,CASSSTLTRNYGYTF
NA,TRBJ1-2,TRBV5-4,12,NA,TGTGCCAGCAGCTCGACAAGGAACGGCTACACCTTC,CASSSTRNGYTF
TRBD1,TRBJ1-1,TRBV11-2,13,NA,TGTGCCAGCAGCTCAGGGGGGGACACTGAAGCTTTCTTT,CASSSGGDTEAFF
TRBD2,TRBJ2-2,TRBV7-6,16,NA,TGTGCCAGCAGCACCCGGGGGAGGGGAAACACCGGGGAGCTGTTTTTT,CASSTRGRGNTGELFF
NA,TRBJ1-4,TRBV7-2,16,few,TGTGCCAGCAGCTTAAGGGGGGACTCAACTAATGAAAAACTGTTTTTT,CASSLRGDSTNEKLFF
TRBD1,TRBJ1-4,TRBV4-1,19,NA,TGCGCCAGCAGCCAATACGACGGGACAGGGGATGCAACTAATGAAAAACTGTTTTTT,CASSQYDGTGDATNEKLFF
NA,TRBJ2-1,TRBV7-9,13,NA,TGTGCCAGCAGCCGCGAATCGGACAATGAGCAGTTCTTC,CASSRESDNEQFF
NA,TRBJ1-1,TRBV29-1,13,NA,TGCAGCGCAGAAGGGCGGAAGAACACTGAAGCTTTCTTT,CSAEGRKNTEAFF
NA,TRBJ2-3,TRBV5-8,19,few,TGTGCCAGCAGCCCCGAAGCGGGCATACAGGGGAGTATCACAGATACGCAGTATTTT,CASSPEAGIQGSITDTQYF
NA,TRBJ1-6,TRBV6-5,13,NA,TGTGCCAGCTTTCGTGACTCTGGTTCACCCCTCCACTTT,CASFRDSGSPLHF
NA,TRBJ2-7,TRBV7-2,15,few,TGTGCCAGCAGCTCAGGAAACCCACAAGGGCACGAGCAGTACTTC,CASSSGNPQGHEQYF
TRBD2,TRBJ2-3,TRBV5-1,18,NA,TGCGCCAGCAGCCCCCCGCCGCGGGCTAGCGGGAACACAGATACGCAGTATTTT,CASSPPPRASGNTDTQYF